This entry is about one T cell receptor beta chain. This sample is part of a study of preoperative IRX-2 immunotherapy in early breast cancer. Stated treatment: preoperative locoregional IRX-2 cytokine immunotherapy. Preoperative locoregional IRX-2 cytokine immunotherapy was tested in the phase Ib source study. The CDR3 totals 18 residues. The ends were cut back, 4 bases at V and 3 bases at J, with 22 bases in the middle. Germline V gene lookup returns CDR1 SGHDT and CDR2 YYEEEE. Using immunoSEQ multiplex PCR, the repertoire was profiled, and TCRdb retains in-frame clones only, with some absent. Of 35,000 to 55,000 clones detected, about 95% appear once; the ten largest clones hold 1.6%.

This TCR came from a human donor with breast cancer. Sequences were derived from tumor tissue, sampled after IRX-2 immunotherapy. The rearrangement joins TRBV5-6 to TRBJ2-2; the D gene could be TRBD1 or TRBD2 (7 bases each). The CDR3 sequence: CASSTKMTGRAYTGELFF. CDR3 DNA: TGTGCCAGCAGCACTAAAATGACAGGGAGGGCTTACACCGGGGAGCTGTTTTTT.